This record concerns one TCR beta chain sequence. Its specificity is unknown. The germline V and J ends were trimmed by 4 bases and 2 bases, with 15 bases remaining between them. Germline CDR1 and CDR2: SGHRS and YFSETQ. CDR3 size: 16 residues. This specimen belongs to a study of OX40 agonist ivuxolimab in advanced cancers. Study details: Each patient was given ivuxolimab into a vein every 2 weeks, at 0.01 to 10 mg/kg. Study observations and caveats: Researchers report that CD8+ T cells had, on average, more expanded clones than CD4+.

The method was immunoSEQ multiplex PCR; TCRdb's version includes in-frame clones alone and lacks a portion of them. The sample consists of approximately 67,000 clones, around 84% of them appearing once. This receptor was identified in an adult with an advanced solid tumor such as melanoma, head and neck, liver or kidney cancer. This specimen consisted of CD4+ or CD8+ T cells sorted from blood, obtained in a trial of the OX40 agonist ivuxolimab. This chain links TRBV5-1 with TRBJ2-2; D may match TRBD1 or TRBD2 (5 bases each). In DNA form, the CDR3 reads TGCGCCAGCAGCGAAACCGGGACCCTTAACACCGGGGAGCTGTTTTTT. Translated: CASSETGTLNTGELFF.